This record concerns one T cell receptor (beta chain) sequence. Its antigen remains undetermined. Per-nucleotide qualities are absent, and no much larger clonotype sits a single base away. Via the germline V gene, CDR1 is SGHVS and CDR2 FNYEAQ. At the junction V is shortened by 1 base and J by 6 bases; bases outside the gene matches: 4. CDR3 length: 14 amino acids, cysteine to phenylalanine. Of all the DNA, just the CDR3 is kept, 42 bases in frame from base 1. The data belong to a study of blood T cell repertoires in COVID-19 (TCRdb year 2020). As for the study more broadly: Samples covering the acute and convalescent phases of COVID-19 were provided by collaborators in the United States, Italy and Spain. The prospective study material was composed of cDNA or gDNA derived from T cells, B-cell-depleted T cells, or PBMCs. Deeply sampled blood TCRbeta repertoires from subjects exposed to, actively infected with, or recovered from COVID-19 were included in the dataset. The repertoires were released in a freely available public database meant as a resource for research on the immune response to SARS-CoV-2. Samples were obtained from the ongoing ImmuneRACE study (first 160 participants) and from over 1,000 subjects provided by 6 global collaborators. Sample metadata almost always included a de-identified subject ID, COVID-19 status, age in years and sex. HLA class I and class II types, where available, came from metadata supplied by the sample provider rather than from assay-based typing.

What the work shows at the level of the full study, not this receptor alone: How much clinical and demographic metadata was included differed by source and by participant, and the metadata was provided uncurated.

The immunoSEQ Assay, a bias-controlled multiplex PCR, was used to amplify TCRbeta CDR3 regions from genomic DNA. The authors processed their data as follows. Nucleated cell counts per sample were estimated from amplification of reference gene primers within the assay. To quantify the absolute abundance of each unique TCRbeta CDR3 rearrangement, sequence reads were collapsed and filtered. For each sample, productive Simpson clonality was calculated as the square root of Simpson's diversity index across productive rearrangements. TCRdb re-hosts the immuneACCESS table, in-frame sequences only. Its copies lack some clones; in the studies checked, an unresolved V gene accounts for under half of them, and the cause for the rest is not known. V, J and clone size derive from that table, while D and trimming were established from the DNA sequence. In this sample the table shows fewer than 350,000 clones, about nine tenths of which occur a single time. The ten largest make up approximately 9.4% of the sample.

In the prospective study, participants were about 18 to 100 years old, resided in 24 geographic areas of the United States, and were enrolled through a virtual design. In the prospective study, cohorts were assigned on the basis of participant-reported clinical history obtained from a screening survey and a study questionnaire. Recovered participants in ImmuneRACE Cohort 3 were defined as having two consecutive negative NP/OP PCR tests, clearance from a healthcare professional, or resolution of symptoms. In the prospective study, mobile phlebotomists collected whole blood, serum and a nasopharyngeal or oropharyngeal swab from each participant. Prospective study participants could optionally give additional blood draws and questionnaires over an approximately two-month period. Prospective study blood samples were shipped either frozen or at room temperature before DNA extraction.

Material for sequencing was PBMCs or T cells enriched from blood (not recorded which). The rearranged chain carries TRBV7-6 and TRBJ1-2; 8 junctional bases match TRBD1. The TCR comes from a woman in her forties who had recovered from COVID-19. The sequence in DNA is TGTGCCAGCAGCTTAGAGGCAGGGGGCGATGGCTACACCTTC. Protein translation: CASSLEAGGDGYTF.